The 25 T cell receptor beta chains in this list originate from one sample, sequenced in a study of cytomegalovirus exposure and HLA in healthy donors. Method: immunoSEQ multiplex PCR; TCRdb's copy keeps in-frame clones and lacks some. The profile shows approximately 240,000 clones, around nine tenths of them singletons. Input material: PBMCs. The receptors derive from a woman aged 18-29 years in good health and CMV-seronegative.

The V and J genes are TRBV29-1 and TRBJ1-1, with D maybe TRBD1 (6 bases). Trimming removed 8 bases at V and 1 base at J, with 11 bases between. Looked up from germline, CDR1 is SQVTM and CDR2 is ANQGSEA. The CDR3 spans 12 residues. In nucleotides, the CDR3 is TGCAGCATGAGACAGGCGAACACTGAAGCTTTCTTT. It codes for CSMRQANTEAFF.

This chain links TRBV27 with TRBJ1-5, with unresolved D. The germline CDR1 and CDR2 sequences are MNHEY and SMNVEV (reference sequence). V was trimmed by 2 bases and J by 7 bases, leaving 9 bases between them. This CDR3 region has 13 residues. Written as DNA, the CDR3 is TGTGCCAGCAGTTTAAGTGAGGGACAGCCCCAGCATTTT. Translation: CASSLSEGQPQHF.

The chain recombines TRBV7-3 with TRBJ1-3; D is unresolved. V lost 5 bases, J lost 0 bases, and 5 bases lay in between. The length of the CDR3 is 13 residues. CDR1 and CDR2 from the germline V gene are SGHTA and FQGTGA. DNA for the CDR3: TGTGCCAGCAGCCTATACTCTGGAAACACCATATATTTT. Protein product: CASSLYSGNTIYF.

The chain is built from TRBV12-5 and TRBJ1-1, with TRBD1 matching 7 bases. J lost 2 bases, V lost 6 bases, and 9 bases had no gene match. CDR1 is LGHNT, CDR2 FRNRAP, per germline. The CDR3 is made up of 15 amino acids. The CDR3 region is CASGLGQLTNTEAFF. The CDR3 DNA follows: TGTGCTAGTGGCCTGGGACAGCTAACTAACACTGAAGCTTTCTTT.

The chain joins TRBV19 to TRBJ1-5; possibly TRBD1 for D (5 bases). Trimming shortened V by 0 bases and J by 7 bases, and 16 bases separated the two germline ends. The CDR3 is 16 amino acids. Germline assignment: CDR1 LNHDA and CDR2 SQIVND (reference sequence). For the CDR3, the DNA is TGTGCCAGTAGTATAGATCAGGGAGGGCTCCGGCAGCCCCAGCATTTT. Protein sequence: CASSIDQGGLRQPQHF.

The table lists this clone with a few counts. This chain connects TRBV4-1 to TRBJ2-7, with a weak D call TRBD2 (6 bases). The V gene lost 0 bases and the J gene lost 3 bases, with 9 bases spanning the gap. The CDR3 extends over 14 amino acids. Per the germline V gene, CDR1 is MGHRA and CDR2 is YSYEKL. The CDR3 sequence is CASSQELASYEQYF. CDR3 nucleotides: TGCGCCAGCAGCCAAGAGCTAGCGAGCTACGAGCAGTACTTC.

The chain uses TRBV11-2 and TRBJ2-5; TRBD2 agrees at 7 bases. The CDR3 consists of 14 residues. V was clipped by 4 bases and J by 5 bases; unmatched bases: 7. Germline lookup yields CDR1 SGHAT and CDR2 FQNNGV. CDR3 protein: CASSWEGLRETQYF. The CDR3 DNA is TGTGCCAGCAGCTGGGAGGGACTGCGGGAGACCCAGTACTTC. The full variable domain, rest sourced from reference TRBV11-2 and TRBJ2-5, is EAGVAQSPRYKIIEKRQSVAFWCNPISGHATLYWYQQILGQGPKLLIQFQNNGVVDDSQLPKDRFSAERLKGVDSTLKIQPAKLEDSAVYLCASSWEGLRETQYFGPGTRLLVL.

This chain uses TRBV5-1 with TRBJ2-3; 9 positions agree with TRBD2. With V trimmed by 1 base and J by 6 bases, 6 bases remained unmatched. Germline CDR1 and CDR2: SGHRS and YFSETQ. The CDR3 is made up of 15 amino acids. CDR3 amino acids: CASSLSAGGGDTQYF. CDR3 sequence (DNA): TGCGCCAGCAGCTTGTCAGCGGGAGGTGGGGATACGCAGTATTTT.

The CDR3, as DNA: TGTGCCTGGGAAGGACAGGGAAGGTACAATGAGCAGTTCTTC. It yields the protein CAWEGQGRYNEQFF. V usage is TRBV30 and J usage is TRBJ2-1; 8 positions match TRBD1. With 5 bases clipped from V and 4 bases from J, the junction kept 7 bases outside the gene matches. The CDR3 is made up of 14 amino acids. Germline V gives CDR1 GTSNPN, CDR2 SVGIG (reference sequence).

The CDR3 reads CASSPGQASYQETQYF. CDR3 in DNA: TGTGCCAGCAGCCCGGGACAGGCGTCGTACCAAGAGACCCAGTACTTC. The V call is TRBV5-5, the J call TRBJ2-5, with 8 bases that match TRBD1. Losses at the gene ends were 4 bases for V and 0 bases for J; bases not matched to a gene: 8. This CDR3 has 16 amino acids. CDR1 and CDR2 (germline): SGHKS, YYEKEE (reference sequence).

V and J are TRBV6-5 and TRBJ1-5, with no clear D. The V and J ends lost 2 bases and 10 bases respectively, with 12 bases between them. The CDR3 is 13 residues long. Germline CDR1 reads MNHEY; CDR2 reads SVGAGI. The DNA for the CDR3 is TGTGCCAGCAGTTACGATAAATCAGATCCCCAGCATTTT. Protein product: CASSYDKSDPQHF.

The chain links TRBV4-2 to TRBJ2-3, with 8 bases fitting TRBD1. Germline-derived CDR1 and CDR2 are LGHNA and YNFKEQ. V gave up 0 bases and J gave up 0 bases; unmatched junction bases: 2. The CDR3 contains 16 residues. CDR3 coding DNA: TGTGCCAGCAGCCAAGAAGGGGACAGGAGCACAGATACGCAGTATTTT. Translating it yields CASSQEGDRSTDTQYF.

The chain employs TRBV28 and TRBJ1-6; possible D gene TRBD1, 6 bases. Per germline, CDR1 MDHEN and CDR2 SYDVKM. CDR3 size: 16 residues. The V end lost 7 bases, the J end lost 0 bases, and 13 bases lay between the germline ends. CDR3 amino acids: CASTTGFFSYNSPLHF. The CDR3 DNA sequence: TGTGCCAGCACCACAGGGTTCTTCTCCTATAATTCACCCCTCCACTTT.

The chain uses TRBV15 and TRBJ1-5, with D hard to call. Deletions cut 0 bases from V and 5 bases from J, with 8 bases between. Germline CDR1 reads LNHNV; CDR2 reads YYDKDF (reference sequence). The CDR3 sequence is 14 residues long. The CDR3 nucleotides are TGTGCCACCAGCAGAGATCGTTTTTATCAGCCCCAGCATTTT. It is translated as CATSRDRFYQPQHF.

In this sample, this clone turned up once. CDR3 protein: CASSDGGGGTQYF. The CDR3 nucleotides are TGTGCCAGCAGTGACGGGGGAGGTGGGACCCAGTACTTC. The chain uses TRBV6-1 and TRBJ2-5; D is possibly TRBD2 (6 bases). V was trimmed by 3 bases and J by 7 bases, leaving 12 bases between them. The CDR3 has 13 residues. Per the germline V gene, CDR1 is MNHNS and CDR2 is SASEGT.

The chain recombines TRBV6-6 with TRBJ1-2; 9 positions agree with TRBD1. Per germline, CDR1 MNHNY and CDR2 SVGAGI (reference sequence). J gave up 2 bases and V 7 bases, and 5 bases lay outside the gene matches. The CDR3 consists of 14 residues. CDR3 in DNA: TGTGCCAGCAAAAGGACAGGGGAGAACTATGGCTACACCTTC. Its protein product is CASKRTGENYGYTF.

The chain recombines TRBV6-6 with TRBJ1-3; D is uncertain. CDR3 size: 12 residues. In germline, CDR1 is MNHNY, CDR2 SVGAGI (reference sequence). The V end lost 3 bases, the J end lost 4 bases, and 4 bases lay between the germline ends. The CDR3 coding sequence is TGTGCCAGCAGTTATCCGGGAAACACCATATATTTT. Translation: CASSYPGNTIYF.

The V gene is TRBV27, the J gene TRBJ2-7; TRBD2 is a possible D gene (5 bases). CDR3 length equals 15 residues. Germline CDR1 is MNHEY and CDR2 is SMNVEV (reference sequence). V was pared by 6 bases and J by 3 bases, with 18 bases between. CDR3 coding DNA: TGTGCCAGCAGCCCACTATCCAGCGGATACTACGAGCAGTACTTC. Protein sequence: CASSPLSSGYYEQYF.

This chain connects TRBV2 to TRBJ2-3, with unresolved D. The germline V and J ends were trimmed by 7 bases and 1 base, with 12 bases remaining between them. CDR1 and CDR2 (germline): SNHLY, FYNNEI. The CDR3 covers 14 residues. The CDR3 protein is CASNSGPRTDTQYF. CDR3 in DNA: TGTGCCAGCAACTCAGGCCCCCGCACAGATACGCAGTATTTT.

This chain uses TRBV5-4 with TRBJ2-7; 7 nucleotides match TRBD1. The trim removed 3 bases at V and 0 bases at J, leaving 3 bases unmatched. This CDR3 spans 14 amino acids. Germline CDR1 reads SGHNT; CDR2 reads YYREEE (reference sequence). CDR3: CASSSAGGSYEQYF. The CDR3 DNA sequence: TGTGCCAGCAGCTCTGCAGGGGGCTCCTACGAGCAGTACTTC.

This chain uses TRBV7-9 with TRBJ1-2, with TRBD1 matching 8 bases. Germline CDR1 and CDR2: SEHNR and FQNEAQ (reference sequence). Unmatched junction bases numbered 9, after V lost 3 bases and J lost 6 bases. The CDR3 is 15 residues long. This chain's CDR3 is CASSFYPGRGHGYTF. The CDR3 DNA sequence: TGTGCCAGCAGCTTTTATCCCGGCAGGGGGCATGGCTACACCTTC.

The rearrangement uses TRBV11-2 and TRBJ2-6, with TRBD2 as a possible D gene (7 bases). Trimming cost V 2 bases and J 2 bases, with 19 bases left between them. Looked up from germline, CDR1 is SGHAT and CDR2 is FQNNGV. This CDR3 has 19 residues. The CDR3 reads CASSLFRGGRGTGANVLTF. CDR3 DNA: TGTGCCAGCAGCTTATTCCGCGGGGGCCGGGGTACTGGGGCCAACGTCCTGACTTTC.

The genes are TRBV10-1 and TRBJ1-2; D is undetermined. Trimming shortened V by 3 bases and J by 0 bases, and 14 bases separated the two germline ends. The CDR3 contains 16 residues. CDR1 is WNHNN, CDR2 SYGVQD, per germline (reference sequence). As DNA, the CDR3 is TGCGCCAGCAGTGACGGGGTTGGTACGGCTAACTATGGCTACACCTTC. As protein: CASSDGVGTANYGYTF.

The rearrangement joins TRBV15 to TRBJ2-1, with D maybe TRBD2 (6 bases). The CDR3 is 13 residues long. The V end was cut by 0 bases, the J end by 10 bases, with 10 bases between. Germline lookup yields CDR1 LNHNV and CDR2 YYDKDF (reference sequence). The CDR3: CATSRDPGEEQFF. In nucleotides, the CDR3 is TGTGCCACCAGCAGAGACCCGGGGGAAGAGCAGTTCTTC.

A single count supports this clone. The CDR3 region is CAIGRSREGNYNEQFF. The CDR3 nucleotides are TGTGCCATCGGACGATCGCGGGAGGGGAACTACAATGAGCAGTTCTTC. The V call is TRBV10-3, the J call TRBJ2-1; TRBD2 agrees at 9 bases. J lost 3 bases, V lost 8 bases, and 11 bases had no gene match. Germline values: CDR1 ENHRY, CDR2 SYGVKD. The CDR3 sequence is 16 residues long.